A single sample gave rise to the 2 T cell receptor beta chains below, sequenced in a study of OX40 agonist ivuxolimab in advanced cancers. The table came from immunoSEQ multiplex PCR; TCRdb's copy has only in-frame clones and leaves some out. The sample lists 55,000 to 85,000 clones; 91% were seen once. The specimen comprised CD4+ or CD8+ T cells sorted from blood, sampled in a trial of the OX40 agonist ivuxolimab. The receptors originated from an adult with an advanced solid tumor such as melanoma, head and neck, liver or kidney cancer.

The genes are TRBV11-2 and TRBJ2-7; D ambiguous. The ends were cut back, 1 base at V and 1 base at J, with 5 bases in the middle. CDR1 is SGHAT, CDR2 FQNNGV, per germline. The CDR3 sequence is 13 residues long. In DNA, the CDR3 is TGTGCCAGCAGCTTAGGAGTATCCTACGAGCAGTACTTC. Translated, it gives CASSLGVSYEQYF.

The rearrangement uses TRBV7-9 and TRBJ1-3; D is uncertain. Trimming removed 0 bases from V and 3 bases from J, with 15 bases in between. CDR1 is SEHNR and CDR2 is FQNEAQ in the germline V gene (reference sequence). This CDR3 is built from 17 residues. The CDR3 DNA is TGTGCCAGCAGCTTAGCGTCTGGAGGGCATTTTGGAAACACCATATATTTT. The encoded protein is CASSLASGGHFGNTIYF.